These 15 T cell receptor beta chains were sequenced from one sample in a study of T cell responses to AZD1222 COVID-19 vaccine. Data came from immunoSEQ multiplex PCR; TCRdb stores just in-frame clones and leaves some out. The table lists more than 100,000 clones, roughly 86% of them singletons. Sequencing used peripheral blood, obtained on day 0 of AZD1222 vaccination. These receptors originate from an adult in good health.

The chain recombines TRBV6-5 with TRBJ2-3; the D call may be TRBD1 or TRBD2 (6 bases each). V was pared by 6 bases and J by 0 bases, with 13 bases between. The CDR3 length is 15 residues. The germline V gene encodes CDR1 MNHEY and CDR2 SVGAGI. This CDR3 reads CASRQGLPSTDTQYF. In nucleotides, the CDR3 is TGTGCCAGCAGACAGGGACTTCCTAGCACAGATACGCAGTATTTT.

J is TRBJ1-1 and V is TRBV2, with D perhaps TRBD1 (5 bases). Trimming pared 3 bases from V and 1 base from J, leaving 9 bases between. Germline V CDR1 and CDR2: SNHLY, FYNNEI. The CDR3 has 14 amino acids. CDR3 loop: CASSEPRGNTEAFF. As DNA, the CDR3 is TGTGCCAGCAGTGAGCCAAGGGGGAACACTGAAGCTTTCTTT.

The V and J genes are TRBV5-4 and TRBJ1-2, with D tentatively TRBD1 (6 bases). V was shortened by 2 bases and J by 5 bases, with 10 bases between the two germline ends. This CDR3 spans 13 amino acids. Germline values: CDR1 SGHNT, CDR2 YYREEE (reference sequence). This CDR3 is CASSLRGWYGYTF. CDR3 nucleotides: TGTGCCAGCAGCTTAAGGGGGTGGTATGGCTACACCTTC.

The sample holds a few counts of this clone. The rearrangement joins TRBV7-9 to TRBJ1-5; D gene ambiguous. CDR3 length equals 16 residues. CDR1 is SEHNR, CDR2 FQNEAQ, per germline (reference sequence). V lost 3 bases, J lost 3 bases, and 15 bases lay in between. CDR3 loop: CASSFVGKGHNQPQHF. CDR3 nucleotides: TGTGCCAGCAGCTTCGTCGGGAAAGGGCACAATCAGCCCCAGCATTTT.

To note about this clone: Lacking the conserved final phenylalanine or tryptophan, this CDR3 likely reflects a read error. The limits of the CDR3 on the DNA are not certain, so only TCRdb's listed CDR3 is given. The chain recombines TRBV3-1 (or the pseudogene TRBV3-2) with TRBJ1-1; the table's TRBD1 call for D was not verified on the DNA. The CDR3 is 12 residues long, counting both termini. The germline gives CDR1 LGHDT, CDR2 YNNKEL (reference sequence). CDR3 protein: CASSPRTDQVRC.

Turning to this clone: At one end the junction does not follow the germline gene, possibly because of a read error. V gene TRBV7-8 combines with J gene TRBJ2-6, with TRBD2 matching over 12 bases. The CDR3 runs to 20 residues. The germline gives CDR1 SGHVS, CDR2 FQNEAQ. DNA for the CDR3: TGTGCCAACAGCCCATACCGTGGACTAGCGGGAATCTCTGGGGCCAACGTCCTGACTTTC. It specifies CANSPYRGLAGISGANVLTF.

The V gene is TRBV7-9, the J gene TRBJ1-4; 9 bases align to TRBD1. V was pared by 5 bases and J by 10 bases, with 8 bases of the junction left unmatched. Germline CDR1 SEHNR, CDR2 FQNEAQ (reference sequence). The length of the CDR3 is 14 residues. The CDR3, as DNA: TGTGCCAGCAGCCTAACAGGGGGCTTAGCAAAACTGTTTTTT. Amino acids: CASSLTGGLAKLFF.

The chain is built from TRBV2 and TRBJ1-2, with 7 bases matching TRBD1. Unmatched junction bases numbered 8, after V lost 6 bases and J lost 4 bases. From germline, CDR1 is SNHLY and CDR2 FYNNEI. The CDR3 is made up of 14 amino acids. DNA for the CDR3: TGTGCCAGCAGCGCCGGCCAGGGGGTCTATGGCTACACCTTC. Amino acid sequence: CASSAGQGVYGYTF. Filled out from reference TRBV2 and TRBJ1-2, the complete variable domain reads EPEVTQTPSHQVTQMGQEVILRCVPISNHLYFYWYRQILGQKVEFLVSFYNNEISEKSEIFDDQFSVERPDGSNFTLKIRSTKLEDSAMYFCASSAGQGVYGYTFGSGTRLTVV.

The CDR3 sequence: CASTRLAGDTDTQYF. DNA of the CDR3: TGTGCCAGCACCCGACTAGCGGGGGACACAGATACGCAGTATTTT. This chain joins TRBV27 and TRBJ2-3, with 12 nucleotides matching TRBD2. From germline, CDR1 is MNHEY and CDR2 SMNVEV (reference sequence). J gave up 2 bases and V 7 bases, and 4 bases lay outside the gene matches. CDR3 length: 15 amino acids.

The V call is TRBV12-3 or TRBV12-4, the J call TRBJ1-1; tentative D call: TRBD1 (6 bases). The CDR3 sequence is 13 residues long. V was pared by 3 bases and J by 4 bases, with 9 bases between. The CDR3 is CASSFTGPTEAFF. The CDR3 region has the DNA TGTGCCAGCAGTTTCACAGGGCCCACTGAAGCTTTCTTT.

The V call is TRBV2, the J call TRBJ1-6; 10 positions agree with TRBD1. Germline V gene lookup returns CDR1 SNHLY and CDR2 FYNNEI. J lost 9 bases, V lost 6 bases, and 8 bases had no gene match. The CDR3 runs to 15 residues. The CDR3 bases are TGTGCCAGCAGGTTGACAGGGGGCGTGGGTTCACCCCTCCACTTT. The encoded protein is CASRLTGGVGSPLHF.

Worth noting for this clone: Additional DNA sequences in this sample encode the identical CDR3. This chain joins TRBV12-3 or TRBV12-4 and TRBJ2-7; no firm D call. The CDR3 length is 12 residues. Trimming removed 1 base from V and 0 bases from J, with 1 base in between. In nucleotides, the CDR3 is TGTGCCAGCAGTTTAGGCTCCTACGAGCAGTACTTC. It codes for CASSLGSYEQYF.

V is TRBV11-2 and J is TRBJ2-5, with 9 bases lining up with TRBD2. CDR1 and CDR2 from the germline V gene are SGHAT and FQNNGV. V lost 6 bases to trimming and J lost 6 bases; unmatched junction nucleotides: 17. CDR3 length equals 17 residues. The CDR3 nucleotides are TGTGCCAGCAGTCCGCCTGCGGGAGGGGTCCCCTTGAAGACCCAGTACTTC. Encoded protein: CASSPPAGGVPLKTQYF.

This clone has just a few counts. V and J are TRBV7-2 and TRBJ2-7; D uncertain. The CDR3 is made up of 15 amino acids. Germline assignment: CDR1 SGHTA and CDR2 FQGNSA. V lost 2 bases and J lost 3, with 14 bases in between. CDR3 region: CASSLPTRMDYEQYF. CDR3 sequence (DNA): TGTGCCAGCAGCTTACCGACCCGTATGGACTACGAGCAGTACTTC.

The chain employs TRBV5-1 and TRBJ2-1, with TRBD2 identical over 7 bases. V lost 0 bases and J lost 8; bases outside the gene matches: 11. This CDR3 comprises 16 residues. Germline V CDR1 and CDR2: SGHRS, YFSETQ. CDR3 coding DNA: TGCGCCAGCAGCTTGGCTGCGCGGGAGACGCTGGATGAGCAGTTCTTC. Translating it yields CASSLAARETLDEQFF.